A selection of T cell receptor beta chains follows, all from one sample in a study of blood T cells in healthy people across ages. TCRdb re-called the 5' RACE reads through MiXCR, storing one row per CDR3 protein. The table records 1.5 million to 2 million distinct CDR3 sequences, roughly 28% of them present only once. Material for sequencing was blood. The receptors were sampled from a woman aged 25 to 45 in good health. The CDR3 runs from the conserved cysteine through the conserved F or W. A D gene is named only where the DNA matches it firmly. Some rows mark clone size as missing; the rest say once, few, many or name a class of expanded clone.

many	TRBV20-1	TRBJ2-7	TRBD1	CSVWGQGAYEQYF	TGCAGTGTCTGGGGACAGGGCGCCTACGAGCAGTACTTC
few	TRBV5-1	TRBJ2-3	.	CASTLDPITVTQYF	TGCGCCAGCACGCTAGACCCTATCACAGTTACGCAGTATTTT
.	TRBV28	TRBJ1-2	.	CASSSDHYDYTF	TGTGCCAGCAGTTCGGACCACTATGACTACACCTTC
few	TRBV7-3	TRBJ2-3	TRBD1	CASSLGPSTGTDTQDF	TGTGCCAGCAGCTTAGGACCTAGCACGGGGACAGATACGCAGGATTTT
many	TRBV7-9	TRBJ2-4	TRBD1	CASSPPGQATREQYF	TGTGCCAGCAGCCCTCCCGGACAGGCAACTAGGGAGCAGTACTTC
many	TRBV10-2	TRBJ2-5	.	CASSAGKAETQYF	TGCGCCAGTTCGGCAGGGAAGGCGGAGACCCAGTACTTC
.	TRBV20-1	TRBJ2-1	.	CSATESNNEQFF	TGCAGTGCGACAGAATCAAACAATGAGCAGTTCTTC
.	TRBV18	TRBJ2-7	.	CASSPARGHGYEQYF	TGTGCCAGCTCACCGGCGCGGGGGCACGGCTACGAGCAGTACTTC
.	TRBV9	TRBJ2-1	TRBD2	CASSVPGGPRRFF	TGTGCCAGCAGCGTCCCGGGAGGGCCAAGAAGGTTCTTC
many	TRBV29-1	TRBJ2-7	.	CSVEETDTYEQYF	TGCAGCGTTGAGGAGACCGACACCTACGAGCAGTACTTC
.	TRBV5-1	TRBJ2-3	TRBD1	CASSFQGAPTDTQYF	TGCGCCAGCAGCTTTCAGGGGGCTCCTACAGATACGCAGTATTTT
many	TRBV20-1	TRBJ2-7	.	CSALPGDYEQYF	TGCAGTGCTCTCCCAGGGGACTACGAGCAGTACTTC
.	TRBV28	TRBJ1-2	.	CASSLQTDTYGYTF	TGTGCCAGCAGTTTACAAACTGACACCTATGGCTACACCTTC
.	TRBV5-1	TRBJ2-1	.	CASNSLYTGSNEQFF	TGCGCCAGCAACAGTCTGTACACAGGTTCCAATGAGCAGTTCTTC
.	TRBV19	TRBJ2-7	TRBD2	CASSILAGAKYEQYF	TGTGCCAGTAGTATACTAGCGGGAGCGAAGTACGAGCAGTACTTC
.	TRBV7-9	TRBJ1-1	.	CASSPDHNYMNTEAFF	TGTGCCAGCAGCCCGGACCACAACTACATGAACACTGAAGCTTTCTTT
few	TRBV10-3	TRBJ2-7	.	CAISESTTGRLEQYF	TGTGCCATCAGTGAGTCGACGACAGGCCGTCTGGAGCAGTACTTC
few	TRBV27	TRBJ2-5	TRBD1	CASWDSSRETQYF	TGTGCCAGTTGGGACAGTTCGAGAGAGACCCAGTACTTC
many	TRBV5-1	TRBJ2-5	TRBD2	CASSPNPSGSSLYF	TGCGCCAGCAGCCCGAACCCTAGCGGGAGTTCTCTGTACTTC
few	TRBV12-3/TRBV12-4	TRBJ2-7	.	CASSPRSGPYEQYF	TGTGCCAGCAGCCCCCGTTCGGGTCCCTACGAGCAGTACTTC
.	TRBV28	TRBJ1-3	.	CASSLISSGNTIYF	TGTGCCAGCAGTTTGATCAGCTCTGGAAACACCATATATTTT
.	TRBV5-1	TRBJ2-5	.	CASSFRDPAGTQYF	TGCGCCAGCAGCTTCCGGGACCCAGCCGGGACCCAGTACTTC
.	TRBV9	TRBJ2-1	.	CASSTQSNEQFF	TGTGCCAGCAGCACCCAATCAAATGAGCAGTTCTTC
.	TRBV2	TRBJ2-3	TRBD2	CASSGLAGGQDTQYF	TGTGCCAGCAGTGGACTAGCGGGGGGGCAGGATACGCAGTATTTT